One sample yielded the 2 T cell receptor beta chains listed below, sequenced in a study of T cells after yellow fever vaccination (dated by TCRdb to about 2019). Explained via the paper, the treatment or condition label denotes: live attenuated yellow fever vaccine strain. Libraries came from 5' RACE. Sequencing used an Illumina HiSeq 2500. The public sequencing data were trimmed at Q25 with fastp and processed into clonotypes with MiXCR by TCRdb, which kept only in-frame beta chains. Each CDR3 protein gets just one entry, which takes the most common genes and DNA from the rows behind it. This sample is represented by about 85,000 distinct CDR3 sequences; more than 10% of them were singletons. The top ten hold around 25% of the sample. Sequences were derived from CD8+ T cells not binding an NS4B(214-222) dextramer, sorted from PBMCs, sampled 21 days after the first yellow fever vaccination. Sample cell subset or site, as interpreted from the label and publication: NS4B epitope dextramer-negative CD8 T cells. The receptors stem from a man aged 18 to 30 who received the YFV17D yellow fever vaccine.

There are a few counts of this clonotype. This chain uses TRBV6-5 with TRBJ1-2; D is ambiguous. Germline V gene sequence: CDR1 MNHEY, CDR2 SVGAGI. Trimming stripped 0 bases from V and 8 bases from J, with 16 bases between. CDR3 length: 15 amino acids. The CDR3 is CASSYSNTDLEGYTF. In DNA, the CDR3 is TGTGCCAGCAGTTACTCGAACACGGATTTGGAAGGCTACACCTTC.

Written as DNA, the CDR3 is TGTGCCAGCAGTTACCCTCCTGGACCGGCCCCGGCAGATACGCAGTATTTT. It is translated as CASSYPPGPAPADTQYF. This sequence joins TRBV6-2 or TRBV6-3 and TRBJ2-3, with D uncertain. V dropped 2 bases and J dropped 4 bases, with 19 bases sitting between them. The CDR3 totals 17 residues. CDR1 is MNHEY and CDR2 is SVGEGT in the germline V gene.